This T cell receptor (beta chain) emerged from a study of T cells in Graves' hyperthyroidism and ophthalmopathy. Whole-study findings and limits: A 13 V-J signature model discriminated ophthalmopathy versus stable hyperthyroidism. Among thyroid clonotypes expanded above 0.001, most also appeared in blood. The model foresaw ophthalmopathy a median approximately 6.1 months prior to onset.

The source material, RNA transcripts, was used to amplify TCR beta CDR3 regions. An initial round of RT-PCR targeting the TCR CDR3 relied on the HTBI primer set. TCRdb redid the calling of the multiplex PCR reads with MiXCR, one entry per CDR3 protein. The sample has 640,000 or so distinct CDR3 sequences, around 14% seen once. The junction had 6 bases not matched to a gene; V was cut back by 4 bases and J by 5 bases. CDR3 length: 15 amino acids. Germline assignment: CDR1 KGHDR and CDR2 SFDVKD. As regards this clonotype: Its antigen is as yet unknown.

The clonotype originates from a woman younger than 35 with Graves' ophthalmopathy. The sequencing input was blood. The chain is built from TRBV24-1 and TRBJ1-4; 7 positions match TRBD1. CDR3 nucleotides: TGTGCCACCAGTGACCCCCGGGACAGAAATGAAAAACTGTTTTTT. Protein product: CATSDPRDRNEKLFF.